This T cell receptor (beta chain) is from a study of shared clonotypes between healthy human individuals. Sequenced by immunoSEQ multiplex PCR; TCRdb stores in-frame clones only, minus some. The data hold roughly 700,000 clones, with 74% observed a single time. Trimming removed 5 bases from V and 0 bases from J; junction bases left unmatched: 7. The CDR3 is made up of 15 amino acids. CDR1 and CDR2 (germline): SGHVS, FQNEAQ. The origin of this receptor is a woman in her thirties in good health. The chain employs TRBV7-8 and TRBJ2-7; 7 nucleotides line up with TRBD2. Sequencing input: memory CD4+ T cells sorted from blood. Subset specified: CD45RA-negative fraction. CDR3 loop: CASSPFGTNSYEQYF. DNA of the CDR3: TGTGCCAGCAGCCCTTTCGGGACTAACTCCTACGAGCAGTACTTC.